What follows is one TCR beta chain and its context. TCRdb keeps only in-frame clones here, not all; method: immunoSEQ multiplex PCR. Of a few hundred thousand clones in the sample, approximately 82% are singletons; the top ten hold approximately 3.2%. The sample belongs to a study of blood T cell repertoires in COVID-19. Overall study: COVID-19 samples collected from the United States, Italy and Spain covered acute and convalescent phases.

V lost 2 bases and J 3 bases, leaving 14 bases between the germline ends. Germline V CDR1 and CDR2: MNHEY, SMNVEV (reference sequence). The CDR3 is 15 amino acids. This clonotype was sampled from a young woman with acute or convalescent COVID-19. Sample: peripheral blood. This chain links TRBV27 with TRBJ2-7; D might be TRBD1 (6 bases). The CDR3 DNA follows: TGTGCCAGCAGTTTAGGTCCAGGGGAAGGCTACGAGCAGTACTTC. It specifies CASSLGPGEGYEQYF.